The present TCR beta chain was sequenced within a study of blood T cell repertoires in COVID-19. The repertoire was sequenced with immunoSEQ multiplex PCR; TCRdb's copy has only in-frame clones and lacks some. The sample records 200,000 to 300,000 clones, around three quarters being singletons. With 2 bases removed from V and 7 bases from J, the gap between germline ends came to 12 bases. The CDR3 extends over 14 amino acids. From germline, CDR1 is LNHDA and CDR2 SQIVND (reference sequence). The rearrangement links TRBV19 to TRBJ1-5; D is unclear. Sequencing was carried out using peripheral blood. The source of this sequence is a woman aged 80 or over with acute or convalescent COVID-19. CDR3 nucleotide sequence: TGTGCCAGTAGTATATATGAACTCGAGCAGCCCCAGCATTTT. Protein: CASSIYELEQPQHF.